The next 5 T cell receptor beta chains were all read from a single sample in a study of T cell changes during pregnancy in multiple sclerosis (dated by TCRdb to between 2017 and 2020). Preparation of the library involved the immunoSEQ multiplex PCR assay. TCRdb re-hosts the immuneACCESS table, in-frame sequences only. Its copies lack some clones; in the studies checked, an unresolved V gene accounts for under half of them, and the cause for the rest is not known. The sample yields some 17,000 clones; roughly 84% were counted once. The ten largest account for over 15% of the sample. This specimen was CD8+ T cells from peripheral blood mononuclear cells, taken in the third trimester of pregnancy. The origin of the receptors is a female donor in good health, enrolled as a control in a pregnancy study.

In DNA, the CDR3 is TGTGCCAGCAGTGAAGGTAGAGGAGCTAACTATGGCTACACCTTC. Its translation: CASSEGRGANYGYTF. The chain carries TRBV2 and TRBJ1-2; no clear D gene. CDR3 size: 15 residues. Looked up from germline, CDR1 is SNHLY and CDR2 is FYNNEI. V lost 1 base to trimming and J lost 0 bases, with 9 bases between them.

The CDR3 protein is CASSPGTPRETQYF. CDR3 in DNA: TGTGCCAGTAGCCCCGGGACACCCCGAGAGACCCAGTACTTC. J is TRBJ2-5 and V is TRBV19; possibly TRBD1 for D (6 bases). The CDR3 runs 14 residues. Trimming took off 6 bases at V and 4 bases at J, with 15 bases between the two ends. The germline V gene encodes CDR1 LNHDA and CDR2 SQIVND (reference sequence).

The rearrangement links TRBV6-5 to TRBJ2-7; TRBD1 might be the D (6 bases). The CDR3 has 14 amino acids. Trimming left V 10 bases short and J 3 bases short, with 19 bases between. Germline assignment: CDR1 MNHEY and CDR2 SVGAGI. CDR3 DNA sequence: TGTGCCACCTCTACAGGGATTCGGGACTACGAGCAGTACTTC. This codes for CATSTGIRDYEQYF.

V is TRBV30 and J is TRBJ2-1; TRBD2 aligns across 11 bases. Germline-derived CDR1 and CDR2 are GTSNPN and SVGIG (reference sequence). Trimming took 0 bases from V and 9 from J; bases not matched to a gene: 7. There are 15 residues in the CDR3. The CDR3 DNA sequence: TGTGCCTGGAGTGTAGTAGCGGGGGGGCCGGGTGAGCAGTTCTTC. It encodes CAWSVVAGGPGEQFF.

This clone is labeled as medium-sized. One end of the junction fails to match germline, which may point to a read error. The chain joins TRBV6-6 to TRBJ1-4, with TRBD1 identical over 7 bases. Germline lookup yields CDR1 MNHNY and CDR2 SVGAGI (reference sequence). The CDR3 is made up of 12 amino acids. The CDR3 region is CASSYSLGTEYF. The DNA of the CDR3 is TGTGCCAGCAGTTACTCCCTAGGGACAGAGTATTTT.